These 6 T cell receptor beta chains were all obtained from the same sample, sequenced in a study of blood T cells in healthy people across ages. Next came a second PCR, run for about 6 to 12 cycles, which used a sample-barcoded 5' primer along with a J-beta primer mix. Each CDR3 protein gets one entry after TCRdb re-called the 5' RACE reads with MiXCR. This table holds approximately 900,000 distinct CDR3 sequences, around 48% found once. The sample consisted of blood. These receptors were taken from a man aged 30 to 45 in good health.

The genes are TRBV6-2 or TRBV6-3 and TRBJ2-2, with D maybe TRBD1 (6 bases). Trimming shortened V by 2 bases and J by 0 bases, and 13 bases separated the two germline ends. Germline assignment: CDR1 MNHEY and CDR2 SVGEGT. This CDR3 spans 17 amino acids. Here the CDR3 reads CASSYGPRGTNTGELFF. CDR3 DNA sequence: TGTGCCAGCAGTTACGGTCCCAGGGGAACGAACACCGGGGAGCTGTTTTTT.

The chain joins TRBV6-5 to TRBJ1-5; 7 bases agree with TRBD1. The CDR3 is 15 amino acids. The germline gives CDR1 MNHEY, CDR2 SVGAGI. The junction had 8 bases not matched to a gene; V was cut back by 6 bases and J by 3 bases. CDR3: CASSSDRENNQPQHF. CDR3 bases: TGTGCCAGCAGCTCCGACAGGGAAAACAATCAGCCCCAGCATTTT.

For the CDR3, the DNA is TGTGCCAGCAGTTACCGAGGGACGGGGAGATACGAGCAGTACTTC. This sequence encodes CASSYRGTGRYEQYF. V usage is TRBV6-2 or TRBV6-3 and J usage is TRBJ2-7, with D perhaps given as TRBD1 or TRBD2 (5 bases each). Trimming stripped 2 bases from V and 4 bases from J, with 15 bases between. The CDR3 spans 15 residues. The germline V gene has CDR1 MNHEY and CDR2 SVGEGT.

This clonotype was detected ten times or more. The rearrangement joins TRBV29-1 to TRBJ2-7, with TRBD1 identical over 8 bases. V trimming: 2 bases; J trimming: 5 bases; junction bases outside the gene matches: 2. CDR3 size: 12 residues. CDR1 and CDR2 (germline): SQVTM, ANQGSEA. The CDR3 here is CSVEQGAHEQYF. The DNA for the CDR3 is TGCAGCGTTGAACAGGGGGCCCACGAGCAGTACTTC.

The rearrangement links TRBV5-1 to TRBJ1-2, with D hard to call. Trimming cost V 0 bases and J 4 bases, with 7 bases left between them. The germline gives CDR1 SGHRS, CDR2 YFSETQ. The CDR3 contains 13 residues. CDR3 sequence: CASSLEVIYGYTF. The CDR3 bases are TGCGCCAGCAGCTTGGAGGTGATCTATGGCTACACCTTC.

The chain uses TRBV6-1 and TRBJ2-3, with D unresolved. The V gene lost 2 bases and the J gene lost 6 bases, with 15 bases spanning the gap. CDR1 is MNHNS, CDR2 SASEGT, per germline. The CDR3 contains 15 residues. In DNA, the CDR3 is TGTGCCAGCAGTGAATTCGGCCCTCGTTTGGATACGCAGTATTTT. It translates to CASSEFGPRLDTQYF.